Below are 31 T cell receptor beta chains sequenced from a single sample in a study of CXCR3-negative and CXCR3-positive naive CD8 T cells. Whole-study findings and limits: A higher hydrophobicity marked the TRB CDR3s of CXCR3-positive naive cells versus CXCR3-negative naive cells.

TRB cDNA was prepared as libraries by UMI-labeled 5' RACE. TCRdb reprocessed the 5' RACE reads and stores each CDR3 protein as one record, lacking DNA. The sample data list approximately 89,000 distinct CDR3 sequences. Their target antigens are unknown. Sequenced material: naive CXCR3+ CD8+ T cells from blood. Subset specified: CD45RO-CCR7+CD27+CD95- naive CD8+ T cells expressing CXCR3 (TNR3+). Receptors were obtained from a human donor in good health. Some clones in this sample may be carry-over from other donors' samples.

This rearrangement joins TRBV7-6 to TRBJ1-6; TCRdb gives TRBD1 as the D gene, but with no DNA this cannot be confirmed. The CDR3 totals 13 residues. Germline CDR1 and CDR2: SGHVS and FNYEAQ. CDR3 amino acids: CASSSSGESPLHF.

The chain combines TRBV9 with TRBJ2-7; no DNA is available, so the TRBD1 call from TCRdb remains unchecked. Per the germline V gene, CDR1 is SGDLS and CDR2 is YYNGEE. CDR3 length: 14 residues. CDR3 in amino acids: CASSVGTNSYEQYF.

V usage is TRBV25-1 and J usage is TRBJ2-1. Per the germline V gene, CDR1 is MGHDK and CDR2 is SYGVNS. This CDR3 has 17 residues. CDR3 amino acids: CASSEFFGGLAYNEQFF.

J is TRBJ2-5 and V is TRBV28; there is no DNA to check the TCRdb D call of TRBD1. Germline CDR1 MDHEN, CDR2 SYDVKM. This CDR3 is 14 amino acids long. CDR3 sequence: CARSSRTGQETQYF.

The chain combines TRBV28 with TRBJ2-7. Germline V gives CDR1 MDHEN, CDR2 SYDVKM. There are 14 residues in the CDR3. CDR3 amino acids: CASSSRLISYEQYF.

This chain connects TRBV6-6 to TRBJ2-7; TCRdb indicates TRBD1, and absent DNA this call remains unverified. The CDR3 has 14 residues. The germline CDR1 and CDR2 sequences are MNHNY and SVGAGI (reference sequence). The CDR3 here is CASSYGTGLYEQYF.

The chain uses TRBV19 and TRBJ2-1. Germline assignment: CDR1 LNHDA and CDR2 SQIVND (reference sequence). This CDR3 spans 15 amino acids. The CDR3 sequence: CASSIVANGYNEQFF.

The rearrangement uses TRBV6-2 or TRBV6-3 and TRBJ2-3; the TCRdb D gene call, TRBD1, has no DNA to confirm it. Germline loops: CDR1 MNHEY, CDR2 SVGEGT. The length of the CDR3 is 16 residues. The CDR3 region is CASSYDREEYTDTQYF.

The chain combines TRBV15 with TRBJ2-2. This CDR3 spans 15 amino acids. Germline CDR1 is LNHNV and CDR2 is YYDKDF (reference sequence). The CDR3 reads CATSRDLGNTGELFF.

The rearrangement links TRBV6-2 or TRBV6-3 to TRBJ2-1; there is no DNA to check the TCRdb D call of TRBD2. The germline gives CDR1 MNHEY, CDR2 SVGEGT. The CDR3 loop spans 15 amino acids. The CDR3 region is CASSARLEGSDEQFF.

The rearrangement links TRBV5-7 to TRBJ2-7. TRBV5-7 carries the ORF label, with uncertain function. The CDR3 length is 14 residues. The CDR3 reads CASSFSGPSYEQYF.

The genes are TRBV29-1 and TRBJ1-2; TCRdb selects TRBD1, and the lack of DNA leaves this call unchecked. CDR3 length: 11 residues. The germline V gene has CDR1 SQVTM and CDR2 ANQGSEA. The chain's CDR3 is CSVAGGSGYTF.

The chain carries TRBV29-1 and TRBJ2-5. The germline V gene encodes CDR1 SQVTM and CDR2 ANQGSEA. The CDR3 has 13 amino acids. The CDR3 sequence is CSVAHRDQETQYF.

V is TRBV4-1 and J is TRBJ2-1; the TRBD1 assignment by TCRdb is unverifiable without DNA. Germline CDR1 and CDR2: MGHRA and YSYEKL. This CDR3 comprises 16 residues. This CDR3 reads CASSQDPGTGGNEQFF.

The CDR3 protein is CASSLGTSEAFF. The V gene is TRBV12-3 or TRBV12-4, the J gene TRBJ1-1. This CDR3 comprises 12 residues.

V gene TRBV5-1 combines with J gene TRBJ2-3; with no DNA, the TCRdb D assignment of TRBD1 cannot be verified. Germline-derived CDR1 and CDR2 are SGHRS and YFSETQ. This CDR3 is built from 14 residues. This CDR3 is CASSPGQGRDTQYF. The full variable domain, in which reference TRBV5-1 and TRBJ2-3 provide the parts outside the CDR3, is KAGVTQTPRYLIKTRGQQVTLSCSPISGHRSVSWYQQTPGQGLQFLFEYFSETQRNKGNFPGRFSGRQFSNSRSEMNVSTLELGDSALYLCASSPGQGRDTQYFGPGTRLTVL.

J is TRBJ2-3 and V is TRBV4-1. Germline CDR1 and CDR2: MGHRA and YSYEKL. CDR3 length: 13 amino acids. CDR3 protein: CASSPVGTDTQYF.

The genes are TRBV3-1 and TRBJ2-7. The CDR3 has 12 amino acids. The V gene's germline CDR1 is LGHDT and CDR2 YNNKEL (reference sequence). CDR3 sequence reads: CATSQDPAEQYF.

This chain joins TRBV2 and TRBJ2-2; there is no DNA to check the TCRdb D call of TRBD1. This CDR3 is 12 amino acids long. CDR1 and CDR2 (germline): SNHLY, FYNNEI. The CDR3 protein is CASSQGSGELFF.

The V gene is TRBV24-1, the J gene TRBJ2-1; no DNA is available, so the TRBD1 call from TCRdb remains unchecked. The CDR3 consists of 13 residues. Looked up from germline, CDR1 is KGHDR and CDR2 is SFDVKD. CDR3 region: CATSGTSYNEQFF.

The chain uses TRBV7-9 and TRBJ1-2; as DNA is missing, the TRBD1 call by TCRdb cannot be tested. In germline, CDR1 is SEHNR, CDR2 FQNEAQ (reference sequence). The CDR3 is 15 residues long. The CDR3 here is CASSGRTGDRDGYTF. Using reference TRBV7-9 and TRBJ1-2 for the parts outside the CDR3, the full variable domain is DTGVSQNPRHKITKRGQNVTFRCDPISEHNRLYWYRQTLGQGPEFLTYFQNEAQLEKSRLLSDRFSAERPKGSFSTLEIQRTEQGDSAMYLCASSGRTGDRDGYTFGSGTRLTVV.

V gene TRBV4-1 combines with J gene TRBJ1-4; TCRdb's D call of TRBD1 is untestable without DNA. The CDR3 extends over 15 amino acids. In germline, CDR1 is MGHRA, CDR2 YSYEKL. The CDR3 is CASSHLGRGEKKLFF.

The chain is built from TRBV11-2 and TRBJ2-2. The CDR3 has 16 amino acids. CDR1 is SGHAT and CDR2 is FQNNGV in the germline V gene. The CDR3 spells CASSLVNPRVPGELFF.

The V and J genes are TRBV19 and TRBJ1-2; TCRdb proposes TRBD1, but this gene call is untestable without DNA. The germline gives CDR1 LNHDA, CDR2 SQIVND (reference sequence). The CDR3 runs to 13 residues. CDR3 region: CASSPGTLYGYTF.

The gene calls are TRBV10-3 and TRBJ1-1. The length of the CDR3 is 12 residues. CDR1 and CDR2 from the germline V gene are ENHRY and SYGVKD. The CDR3 protein is CAISEGAPEAFF.

This chain links TRBV12-3 or TRBV12-4 with TRBJ2-1; no DNA is available, so the TRBD2 call from TCRdb remains unchecked. This CDR3 spans 12 amino acids. CDR3 residues: CASSPTSGGVFF.

The chain recombines TRBV7-3 with TRBJ2-1; TCRdb returns TRBD2, unconfirmable since there is no DNA. This CDR3 is built from 14 residues. Germline CDR1 reads SGHTA; CDR2 reads FQGTGA. This chain's CDR3 is CASSDTGAYNEQFF.

The chain combines TRBV20-1 with TRBJ2-7. There are 12 residues in the CDR3. CDR1 DFQATT and CDR2 SNEGSKA come from the germline V gene (reference sequence). CDR3 region: CSASGSMDEQYF.

V and J are TRBV2 and TRBJ2-2; TCRdb designates TRBD1, a call that cannot be tested without DNA. This CDR3 is 16 amino acids long. CDR1 and CDR2 (germline): SNHLY, FYNNEI. The CDR3 loop reads CASSEAGGLDTGELFF.

J is TRBJ2-3 and V is TRBV27; TCRdb designates TRBD2, a call that cannot be tested without DNA. The CDR3 consists of 16 residues. Germline CDR1 is MNHEY and CDR2 is SMNVEV (reference sequence). CDR3 loop: CASSTRLASSTDTQYF.

The gene calls are TRBV5-1 and TRBJ1-1. The CDR3 contains 14 residues. Germline assignment: CDR1 SGHRS and CDR2 YFSETQ. The CDR3: CASSLVGQNTEAFF.